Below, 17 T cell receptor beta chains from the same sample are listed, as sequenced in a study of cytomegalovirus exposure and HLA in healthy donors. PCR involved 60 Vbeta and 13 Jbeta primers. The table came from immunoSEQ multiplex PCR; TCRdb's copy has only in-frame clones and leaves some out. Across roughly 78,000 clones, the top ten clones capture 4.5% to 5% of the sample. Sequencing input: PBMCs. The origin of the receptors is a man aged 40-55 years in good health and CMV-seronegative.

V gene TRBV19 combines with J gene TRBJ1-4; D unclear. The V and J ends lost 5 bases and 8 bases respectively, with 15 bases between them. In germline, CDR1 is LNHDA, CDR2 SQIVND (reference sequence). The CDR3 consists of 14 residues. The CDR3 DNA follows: TGTGCCAGTAGTCCAGACACGGGGAGAGAAAAACTGTTTTTT. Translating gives CASSPDTGREKLFF. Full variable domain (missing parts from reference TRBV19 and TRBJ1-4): DGGITQSPKYLFRKEGQNVTLSCEQNLNHDAMYWYRQDPGQGLRLIYYSQIVNDFQKGDIAEGYSVSREKKESFPLTVTSAQKNPTAFYLCASSPDTGREKLFFGSGTQLSVL.

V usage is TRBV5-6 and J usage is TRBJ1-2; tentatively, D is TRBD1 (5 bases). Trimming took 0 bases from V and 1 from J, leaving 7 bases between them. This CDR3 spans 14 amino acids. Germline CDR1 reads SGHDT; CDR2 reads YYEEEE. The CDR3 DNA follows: TGTGCCAGCAGCTTGGGACAGAATAACTATGGCTACACCTTC. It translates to CASSLGQNNYGYTF.

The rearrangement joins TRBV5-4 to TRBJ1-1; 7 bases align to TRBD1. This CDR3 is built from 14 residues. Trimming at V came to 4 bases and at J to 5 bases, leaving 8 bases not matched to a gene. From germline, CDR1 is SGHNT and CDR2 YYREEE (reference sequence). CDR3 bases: TGTGCCAGCAGCATTAAATTGACAGGGACTGAAGCTTTCTTT. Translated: CASSIKLTGTEAFF.

CDR3 DNA sequence: TGTGCCTGGAGTGTACGAACAGGTTGGAGCAATCAGCCCCAGCATTTT. Its translation is CAWSVRTGWSNQPQHF. This rearrangement joins TRBV30 to TRBJ1-5; tentatively, D is TRBD1 (5 bases). The CDR3 covers 16 residues. V lost 0 bases, J lost 1 base, and 13 bases lay in between. Germline V gene lookup returns CDR1 GTSNPN and CDR2 SVGIG (reference sequence).

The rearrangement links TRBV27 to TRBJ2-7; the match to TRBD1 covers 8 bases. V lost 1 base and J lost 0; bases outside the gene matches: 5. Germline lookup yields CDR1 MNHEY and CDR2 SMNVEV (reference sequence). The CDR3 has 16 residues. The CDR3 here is CASSLLGQGGSYEQYF. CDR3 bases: TGTGCCAGCAGTTTATTAGGACAGGGAGGCTCCTACGAGCAGTACTTC.

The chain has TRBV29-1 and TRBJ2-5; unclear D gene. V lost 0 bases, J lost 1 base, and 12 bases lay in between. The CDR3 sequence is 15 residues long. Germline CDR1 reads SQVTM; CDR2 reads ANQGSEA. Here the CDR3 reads CSVEEPLAVQETQYF. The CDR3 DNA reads TGCAGCGTTGAAGAACCTCTGGCAGTCCAAGAGACCCAGTACTTC.

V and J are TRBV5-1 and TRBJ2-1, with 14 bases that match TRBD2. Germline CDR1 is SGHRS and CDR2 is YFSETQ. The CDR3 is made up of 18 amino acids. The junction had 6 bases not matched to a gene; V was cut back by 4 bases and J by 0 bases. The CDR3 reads CASSPRGTSGGSYNEQFF. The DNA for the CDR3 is TGCGCCAGCAGCCCACGAGGGACTAGCGGGGGCTCCTACAATGAGCAGTTCTTC. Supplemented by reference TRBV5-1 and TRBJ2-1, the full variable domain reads KAGVTQTPRYLIKTRGQQVTLSCSPISGHRSVSWYQQTPGQGLQFLFEYFSETQRNKGNFPGRFSGRQFSNSRSEMNVSTLELGDSALYLCASSPRGTSGGSYNEQFFGPGTRLTVL.

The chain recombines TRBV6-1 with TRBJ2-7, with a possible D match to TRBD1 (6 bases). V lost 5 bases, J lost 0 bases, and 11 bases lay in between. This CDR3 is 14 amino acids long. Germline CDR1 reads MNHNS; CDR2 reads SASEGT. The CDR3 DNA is TGTGCCAGCAGTCGCCAGGGGACCTCCTACGAGCAGTACTTC. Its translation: CASSRQGTSYEQYF.

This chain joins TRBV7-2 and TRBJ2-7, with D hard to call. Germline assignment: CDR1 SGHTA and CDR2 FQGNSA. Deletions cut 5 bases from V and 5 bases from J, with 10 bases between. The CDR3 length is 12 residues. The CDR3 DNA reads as TGTGCCAGCAGCCCAACAGCCAACGAGCAGTACTTC. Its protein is CASSPTANEQYF.

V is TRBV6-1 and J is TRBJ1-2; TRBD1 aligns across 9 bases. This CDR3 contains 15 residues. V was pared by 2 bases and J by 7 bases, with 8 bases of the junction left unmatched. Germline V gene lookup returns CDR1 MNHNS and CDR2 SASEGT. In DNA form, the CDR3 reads TGTGCCAGCAGTGAAATTGGGACAGGGAGCGGTGGCTACACCTTC. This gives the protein CASSEIGTGSGGYTF.

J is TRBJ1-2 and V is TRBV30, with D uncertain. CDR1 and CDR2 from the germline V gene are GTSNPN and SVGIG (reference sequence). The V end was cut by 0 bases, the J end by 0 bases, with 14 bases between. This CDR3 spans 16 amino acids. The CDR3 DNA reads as TGTGCCTGGAGTGTACTATCTCTCCTACCTAACTATGGCTACACCTTC. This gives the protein CAWSVLSLLPNYGYTF.

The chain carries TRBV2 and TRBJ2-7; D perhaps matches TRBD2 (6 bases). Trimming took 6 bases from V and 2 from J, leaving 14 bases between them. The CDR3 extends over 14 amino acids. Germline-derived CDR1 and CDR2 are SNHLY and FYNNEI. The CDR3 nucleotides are TGTGCCAGCAGAGCCGACCGACTAGCCTACGAGCAGTACTTC. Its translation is CASRADRLAYEQYF.

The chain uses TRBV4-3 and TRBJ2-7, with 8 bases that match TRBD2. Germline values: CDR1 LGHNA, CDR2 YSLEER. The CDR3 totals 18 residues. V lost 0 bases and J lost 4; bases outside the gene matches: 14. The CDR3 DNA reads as TGCGCCAGCAGCCAAGATAGGGCGGGAGGTAGGATGAGATACGAGCAGTACTTC. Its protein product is CASSQDRAGGRMRYEQYF.

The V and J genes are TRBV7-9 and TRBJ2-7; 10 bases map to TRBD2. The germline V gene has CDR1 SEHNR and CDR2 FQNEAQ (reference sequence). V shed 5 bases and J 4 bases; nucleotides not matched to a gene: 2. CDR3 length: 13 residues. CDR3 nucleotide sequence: TGTGCCAGCAGCCAGCGGGGGGGTTACGAGCAGTACTTC. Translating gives CASSQRGGYEQYF.

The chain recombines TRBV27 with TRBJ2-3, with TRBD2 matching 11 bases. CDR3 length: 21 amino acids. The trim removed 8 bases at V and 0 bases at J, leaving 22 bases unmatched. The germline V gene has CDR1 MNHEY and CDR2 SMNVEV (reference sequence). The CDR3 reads CASDRGARLAGICESTDTQYF. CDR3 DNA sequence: TGTGCCAGCGATAGGGGGGCCAGACTAGCGGGGATCTGTGAAAGCACAGATACGCAGTATTTT.

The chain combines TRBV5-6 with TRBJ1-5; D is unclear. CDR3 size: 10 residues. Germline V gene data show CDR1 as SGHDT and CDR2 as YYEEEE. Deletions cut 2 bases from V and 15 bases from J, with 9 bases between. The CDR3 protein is CASSFPSSHF. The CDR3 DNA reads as TGTGCCAGCAGCTTTCCCTCTTCGCATTTT.

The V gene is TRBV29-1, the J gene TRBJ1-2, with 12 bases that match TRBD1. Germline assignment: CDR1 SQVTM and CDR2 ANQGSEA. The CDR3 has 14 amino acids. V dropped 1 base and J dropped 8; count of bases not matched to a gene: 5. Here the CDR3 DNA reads TGCAGCGTTGAAGTGACCGGGACAGGGGGCGGCTACACCTTC. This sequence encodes CSVEVTGTGGGYTF.